This entry lists 13 T cell receptor beta chains sequenced from one sample in a study of T-cell reconstitution after alpha-beta-depleted transplantation in children. Preparation of the TCRbeta library involved a method that used unique molecular identifiers. MiXCR, applied by TCRdb to the PCR reads, yields one record per CDR3 protein. The sample shows around 3,000 distinct CDR3 sequences, about a fifth of them seen only once. Sequenced material: PBMCs, mostly from graft donor cells, taken 60 days after TCRalphabeta/CD19-depleted stem cell transplant. The origin of the receptors is a male patient between 2 and 15 years old who had a stem cell transplant for acute lymphoblastic leukemia, so the T cells may come from the graft donor.

This clonotype was seen at least ten times. V usage is TRBV7-9 and J usage is TRBJ2-7, with D tentatively TRBD1 or TRBD2 (6 bases each). Per the germline V gene, CDR1 is SEHNR and CDR2 is FQNEAQ (reference sequence). V was cut by 5 bases and J by 4 bases, with 21 bases left in between. CDR3 length equals 16 residues. The CDR3 protein is CASSAGTSRSPYEQYF. In nucleotides, the CDR3 is TGTGCCAGCAGCGCGGGGACATCGCGATCCCCGTACGAGCAGTACTTC.

V usage is TRBV7-6 and J usage is TRBJ2-6; D is unclear. CDR3 length: 18 residues. Germline V gene data show CDR1 as SGHVS and CDR2 as FNYEAQ. V gave up 2 bases and J gave up 0 bases, with 14 bases separating them. The CDR3 DNA is TGTGCCAGCAGCTTATTTCCGAGGACCTCCTCTGGGGCCAACGTCCTGACTTTC. As protein: CASSLFPRTSSGANVLTF. The complete variable domain, with remaining parts taken from reference TRBV7-6 and TRBJ2-6, reads GAGVSQSPRYKVTKRGQDVALRCDPISGHVSLYWYRQALGQGPEFLTYFNYEAQQDKSGLPNDRFSAERPEGSISTLTIQRTEQRDSAMYRCASSLFPRTSSGANVLTFGAGSRLTVL.

This clonotype is classed as large. The chain is built from TRBV7-9 and TRBJ2-7; 7 bases fit TRBD2. The CDR3 sequence is 14 residues long. V trimming: 8 bases; J trimming: 0 bases; junction bases outside the gene matches: 7. The V gene's germline CDR1 is SEHNR and CDR2 FQNEAQ (reference sequence). The CDR3 coding sequence is TGTGCCAGCGGTCCTAGCGGAAGCTCCTACGAGCAGTACTTC. It is translated as CASGPSGSSYEQYF.

This clonotype was seen ten or more times. The chain combines TRBV5-1 with TRBJ1-1; no definite D call. Germline CDR1 is SGHRS and CDR2 is YFSETQ. Trimming shortened V by 4 bases and J by 4 bases, and 11 bases separated the two germline ends. CDR3 size: 13 residues. The CDR3 nucleotides read TGCGCCAGCAGCCCGGATGTGGCCACTGAAGCTTTCTTT. Protein product: CASSPDVATEAFF.

This clonotype rates as medium-sized. The CDR3 DNA reads TGCGCCAGCAGCCAAGAGGGAGGGTTTAGTACACACAACTATGGCTACACCTTC. Amino acids: CASSQEGGFSTHNYGYTF. The chain uses TRBV4-3 and TRBJ1-2; no clear D gene. CDR3 length: 18 residues. The germline V gene encodes CDR1 LGHNA and CDR2 YSLEER. V was cut by 0 bases and J by 2 bases, with 19 bases left in between.

This clonotype was counted at least ten times. This chain joins TRBV2 and TRBJ2-3; D is ambiguous. Germline CDR1 SNHLY, CDR2 FYNNEI. Trimming shortened V by 2 bases and J by 2 bases, and 8 bases separated the two germline ends. The CDR3 is made up of 14 amino acids. CDR3 DNA sequence: TGTGCCAGCAGTGAATGGGCCCACACAGATACGCAGTATTTT. Its translation: CASSEWAHTDTQYF.

This clonotype was seen many times. The chain couples TRBV5-1 to TRBJ2-3; 13 bases agree with TRBD2. V lost 6 bases and J lost 2; bases outside the gene matches: 9. Germline lookup yields CDR1 SGHRS and CDR2 YFSETQ. This CDR3 contains 17 residues. CDR3 loop: CASTSGLAGLSTDTQYF. CDR3 nucleotide sequence: TGCGCCAGCACCTCGGGACTAGCGGGACTCTCCACAGATACGCAGTATTTT.

The table lists this clonotype with many counts. V gene TRBV5-1 combines with J gene TRBJ1-4; possibly TRBD1 for D (5 bases). Germline CDR1 SGHRS, CDR2 YFSETQ. The CDR3 consists of 20 residues. V was clipped by 1 base and J by 5 bases, with 27 bases between them. CDR3 DNA sequence: TGCGCCAGCAGCTTGAGGAACGGGTCAGGGTTCCCCGTTTTCAATGAAAAACTGTTTTTT. This codes for CASSLRNGSGFPVFNEKLFF. Drawing the rest from reference TRBV5-1 and TRBJ1-4, the complete variable domain is KAGVTQTPRYLIKTRGQQVTLSCSPISGHRSVSWYQQTPGQGLQFLFEYFSETQRNKGNFPGRFSGRQFSNSRSEMNVSTLELGDSALYLCASSLRNGSGFPVFNEKLFFGSGTQLSVL.

CDR3 protein: CASSLASGGVTGELFF. The CDR3, as DNA: TGTGCCAGCAGCTTGGCTAGCGGGGGTGTCACCGGGGAGCTGTTTTTT. The rearrangement links TRBV5-4 to TRBJ2-2; 10 bases line up with TRBD2. Trimming cost V 0 bases and J 4 bases; bases outside gene matches: 3. This CDR3 is built from 16 residues. Germline CDR1 is SGHNT and CDR2 is YYREEE (reference sequence).

This clonotype showed up many times. The rearrangement uses TRBV6-6 and TRBJ2-6; D possibly corresponds to TRBD1 (5 bases). The length of the CDR3 is 17 residues. Germline CDR1 is MNHNY and CDR2 is SVGAGI (reference sequence). V dropped 2 bases and J dropped 0 bases, with 11 bases sitting between them. CDR3 sequence (DNA): TGTGCCAGCAGTTACGAGACAGTTCTCTCTGGGGCCAACGTCCTGACTTTC. Encoded protein: CASSYETVLSGANVLTF.

This clonotype was picked up one time. This chain joins TRBV5-1 and TRBJ1-2; TRBD1 agrees at 12 bases. J gave up 7 bases and V 3 bases, and 7 bases lay outside the gene matches. Looked up from germline, CDR1 is SGHRS and CDR2 is YFSETQ. The CDR3 is 15 residues long. The CDR3 spells CASSSGTGGEGGYTF. The CDR3 nucleotides read TGCGCCAGCAGCTCAGGGACAGGGGGCGAAGGTGGCTACACCTTC.

This clonotype was recorded many times. The chain has TRBV20-1 and TRBJ2-5, with D unclear. V dropped 5 bases and J dropped 5 bases, with 24 bases sitting between them. There are 16 residues in the CDR3. Germline CDR1 is DFQATT and CDR2 is SNEGSKA (reference sequence). The CDR3 DNA follows: TGCAGTGCTCATGACTTTAGGACGCTCGTCTGGGAGACCCAGTACTTC. Protein: CSAHDFRTLVWETQYF.

The CDR3 DNA follows: TGCAGTGCTCGGTCCACTAATGAAAAACTGTTTTTT. Amino acid sequence: CSARSTNEKLFF. The chain couples TRBV20-1 to TRBJ1-4; D is unresolved. From germline, CDR1 is DFQATT and CDR2 SNEGSKA (reference sequence). The CDR3 contains 12 residues. The V gene lost 5 bases and the J gene lost 2 bases, with 6 bases spanning the gap.